The 27 T cell receptor beta chains listed next were all sequenced from one sample in a study of beta chain features in type 1 diabetes. Expressed TCRB transcripts were sequenced after all isolated RNA was converted to cDNA. Assay: immunoSEQ multiplex PCR; the TCRdb copy retains only in-frame clones and omits some. The sample records some 220,000 clones, about 11% being singletons. The specimen sequenced was central memory CD4+ T cells from blood. Receptors were obtained from a man between 18 and 35 years old in good health.

This sequence joins TRBV5-4 and TRBJ2-3, with D perhaps matching TRBD2 (5 bases). The germline V and J ends were trimmed by 7 bases and 0 bases, with 15 bases remaining between them. This CDR3 comprises 15 residues. The V gene's germline CDR1 is SGHNT and CDR2 YYREEE (reference sequence). This CDR3 reads CASPPPSSSTDTQYF. The CDR3 coding sequence is TGTGCCAGCCCCCCTCCTAGCTCCAGCACAGATACGCAGTATTTT.

The rearrangement links TRBV7-3 to TRBJ1-1; D is unclear. The V gene lost 5 bases and the J gene lost 0 bases, with 7 bases spanning the gap. Germline V lookup: CDR1 SGHTA, CDR2 FQGTGA. CDR3 size: 13 residues. In nucleotides, the CDR3 is TGTGCCAGCAGCCGTCACATGAACACTGAAGCTTTCTTT. Protein: CASSRHMNTEAFF. Drawing the rest from reference TRBV7-3 and TRBJ1-1, the complete variable domain is GAGVSQTPSNKVTEKGKYVELRCDPISGHTALYWYRQSLGQGPEFLIYFQGTGAADDSGLPNDRFFAVRPEGSVSTLKIQRTERGDSAVYLCASSRHMNTEAFFGQGTRLTVV.

This clone turned up a few times. V is TRBV6-6 and J is TRBJ2-7; 9 bases align to TRBD2. V gave up 5 bases and J gave up 0 bases; unmatched junction bases: 2. The germline gives CDR1 MNHNY, CDR2 SVGAGI (reference sequence). The CDR3 covers 14 residues. The chain's CDR3 is CASSEREVSYEQYF. DNA of the CDR3: TGTGCCAGCAGTGAGCGGGAGGTCTCCTACGAGCAGTACTTC.

V gene TRBV28 combines with J gene TRBJ2-3; 9 bases fit TRBD2. Germline assignment: CDR1 MDHEN and CDR2 SYDVKM. This CDR3 has 14 residues. Losses at the gene ends were 7 bases for V and 6 bases for J; bases not matched to a gene: 8. CDR3 nucleotides: TGTGCCAGCACCCCCGCGGGAGGGCCGGATACGCAGTATTTT. Translation: CASTPAGGPDTQYF.

The chain is built from TRBV6-5 and TRBJ2-1; TRBD2 matches at 12 bases. Germline V lookup: CDR1 MNHEY, CDR2 SVGAGI. This CDR3 is 16 amino acids long. V shed 0 bases and J 5 bases; nucleotides not matched to a gene: 2. The CDR3 nucleotides are TGTGCCAGCAGTTACTCGAGGACTAGCGGGAACAATGAGCAGTTCTTC. This encodes CASSYSRTSGNNEQFF.

The chain links TRBV29-1 to TRBJ2-7; 10 bases are a match to TRBD2. Trimming removed 6 bases from V and 1 base from J; junction bases left unmatched: 3. Germline V gene lookup returns CDR1 SQVTM and CDR2 ANQGSEA. The CDR3 has 13 residues. The DNA for the CDR3 is TGCAGCGTAACTAGCGGGGTTTCCTACGAGCAGTACTTC. Translated: CSVTSGVSYEQYF.

This clone was seen a few times. This chain connects TRBV15 to TRBJ1-4; perhaps TRBD1 as D (6 bases). There are 15 residues in the CDR3. Germline loops: CDR1 LNHNV, CDR2 YYDKDF (reference sequence). The V gene lost 6 bases and the J gene lost 8 bases, with 19 bases spanning the gap. Here the CDR3 DNA reads TGTGCCACCAGTTCCGGGGGGGGCGGAGGGGAAAAACTGTTTTTT. It yields the protein CATSSGGGGGEKLFF.

This clone was observed a few times. The chain has TRBV30 and TRBJ2-3; the D is unclear. The CDR3 totals 15 residues. Germline values: CDR1 GTSNPN, CDR2 SVGIG (reference sequence). V lost 0 bases and J 2 bases, leaving 12 bases between the germline ends. As DNA, the CDR3 is TGTGCCTGGAGTGTAAGAAAAGGGTTCACAGATACGCAGTATTTT. Protein: CAWSVRKGFTDTQYF.

This rearrangement joins TRBV4-1 to TRBJ2-3, with D possibly TRBD2 on 6 matching bases. Germline values: CDR1 MGHRA, CDR2 YSYEKL. V was cut by 0 bases and J by 7 bases, with 11 bases left in between. The CDR3 length is 14 residues. CDR3 nucleotide sequence: TGCGCCAGCAGCCAAGATACTAGCTTAAATACGCAGTATTTT. Protein sequence: CASSQDTSLNTQYF.

The rearrangement uses TRBV19 and TRBJ2-1; either TRBD1 or TRBD2 may supply D (5 bases each). V shed 5 bases and J shed 13 bases, with 21 bases lying between them. The CDR3 extends over 14 amino acids. The germline CDR1 and CDR2 sequences are LNHDA and SQIVND (reference sequence). CDR3 sequence reads: CASSQISRETVQFF. The CDR3 DNA follows: TGTGCCAGTAGTCAAATCAGTAGGGAGACAGTCCAGTTCTTC.

CDR3 sequence (DNA): TGTGCCAGCAGCTTAGTGGGGGTCTACAATGAGCAGTTCTTC. Its protein product is CASSLVGVYNEQFF. The J gene is TRBJ2-1, the V gene TRBV7-8; D tentatively fits TRBD1 or TRBD2 (5 bases each). The CDR3 loop spans 14 amino acids. Germline V CDR1 and CDR2: SGHVS, FQNEAQ. V lost 1 base and J lost 3, with 7 bases in between.

The rearrangement uses TRBV7-8 and TRBJ2-7; D unclear. Between the trimmed V and J ends, which lost 5 bases and 3 bases, there was a span of 11 bases. In germline, CDR1 is SGHVS, CDR2 FQNEAQ. The CDR3 has 13 amino acids. As DNA, the CDR3 is TGTGCCAGCAGCCGCTCGGCCGTCTACGAGCAGTACTTC. Residues: CASSRSAVYEQYF.

This clone occurred a few times. The chain employs TRBV7-2 and TRBJ1-3; D is ambiguous. The germline V gene encodes CDR1 SGHTA and CDR2 FQGNSA. This CDR3 is 14 amino acids long. V shed 1 base and J shed 1 base, with 5 bases lying between them. Here the CDR3 reads CASSLERSGNTIYF. CDR3 DNA: TGTGCCAGCAGCTTAGAGAGGTCTGGAAACACCATATATTTT.

This clone appeared a few times. V gene TRBV4-3 combines with J gene TRBJ2-3, with a possible D match to TRBD2 (6 bases). V was pared by 0 bases and J by 4 bases, with 17 bases between. Germline V lookup: CDR1 LGHNA, CDR2 YSLEER. The CDR3 is 17 amino acids. CDR3 in DNA: TGCGCCAGCAGCCAAGAGTCCGCGGGATCGGTCCCAGATACGCAGTATTTT. This gives the protein CASSQESAGSVPDTQYF.

In this sample, this clone turned up a few times. The rearrangement links TRBV18 to TRBJ2-5, with D hard to call. V lost 2 bases to trimming and J lost 5 bases, with 6 bases between them. The CDR3 totals 12 residues. CDR1 is KGHSH, CDR2 LQKENI, per germline. CDR3 amino acids: CASSPVGETQYF. The CDR3 DNA sequence: TGTGCCAGCTCACCAGTTGGTGAGACCCAGTACTTC.

The sample holds a few counts of this clone. The V gene is TRBV5-1, the J gene TRBJ2-1; a weak D match, TRBD1 (5 bases). This CDR3 spans 14 amino acids. Trimming stripped 4 bases from V and 7 bases from J, with 15 bases between. Germline CDR1 and CDR2: SGHRS and YFSETQ. The CDR3 sequence is CASSPPPGINEQFF. The CDR3 DNA is TGCGCCAGCAGCCCCCCGCCAGGGATAAATGAGCAGTTCTTC.

The V and J genes are TRBV25-1 and TRBJ2-7; no clear D gene. Germline values: CDR1 MGHDK, CDR2 SYGVNS. This CDR3 contains 15 residues. V lost 4 bases and J 1 base, leaving 14 bases between the germline ends. The CDR3 bases are TGTGCCAGCAGTGCTTCCGGACGGCCATCCTACGAGCAGTACTTC. Protein: CASSASGRPSYEQYF.

This clone has a handful of counts. The chain carries TRBV30 and TRBJ2-5; TRBD2 might be the D (6 bases). The CDR3 consists of 12 residues. CDR1 is GTSNPN and CDR2 is SVGIG in the germline V gene (reference sequence). The V end lost 4 bases, the J end lost 4 bases, and 10 bases lay between the germline ends. DNA for the CDR3: TGTGCCTGGAATAGGGGACTAGAGACCCAGTACTTC. Amino acids: CAWNRGLETQYF.

This clone was counted between two and nine times. The J gene is TRBJ1-5, the V gene TRBV6-6; 8 bases align to TRBD1. Looked up from germline, CDR1 is MNHNY and CDR2 is SVGAGI (reference sequence). Germline trimming cut 5 bases from V and 5 bases from J; bases unmatched to any gene: 5. This CDR3 is 14 amino acids long. The CDR3 nucleotides read TGTGCCAGCAGTCCTACAGGGGGTCATCAGCCCCAGCATTTT. Translating gives CASSPTGGHQPQHF.

This clone was seen a few times. CDR3 coding DNA: TGTGCCAGCAGCCTACAAGGGCTTGTCACAGATACGCAGTATTTT. It codes for CASSLQGLVTDTQYF. The V gene is TRBV5-4, the J gene TRBJ2-3; D uncertain. Germline-derived CDR1 and CDR2 are SGHNT and YYREEE (reference sequence). Trimming took off 4 bases at V and 2 bases at J, with 14 bases between the two ends. The CDR3 consists of 15 residues.

This chain links TRBV27 with TRBJ1-1; 10 bases map to TRBD1. The trim removed 6 bases at V and 5 bases at J, leaving 3 bases unmatched. Germline values: CDR1 MNHEY, CDR2 SMNVEV (reference sequence). The CDR3 has 13 residues. CDR3 residues: CASRGQGWTEAFF. CDR3 in DNA: TGTGCCAGCAGGGGACAGGGGTGGACTGAAGCTTTCTTT.

This clone was detected many times. The V and J genes are TRBV4-3 and TRBJ2-3; 7 nucleotides align to TRBD2. The germline V gene encodes CDR1 LGHNA and CDR2 YSLEER. Trimming cost V 0 bases and J 4 bases; bases outside gene matches: 7. The CDR3 length is 16 residues. CDR3 DNA sequence: TGCGCCAGCAGCCAAGATGCGGGAGTTGTCGCAGATACGCAGTATTTT. It yields the protein CASSQDAGVVADTQYF.

This rearrangement joins TRBV7-2 to TRBJ1-2; possibly TRBD1 for D (6 bases). This CDR3 region has 15 residues. V was pared by 1 base and J by 1 base, with 10 bases between. In germline, CDR1 is SGHTA, CDR2 FQGNSA. The DNA of the CDR3 is TGTGCCAGCAGCTTAGGTCCAGGGGATAACTATGGCTACACCTTC. Its translation: CASSLGPGDNYGYTF.

This clone has just a few counts. The V gene is TRBV29-1, the J gene TRBJ2-3; D possibly corresponds to TRBD2 (6 bases). The germline V and J ends were trimmed by 6 bases and 5 bases, with 9 bases remaining between them. The germline gives CDR1 SQVTM, CDR2 ANQGSEA. This CDR3 has 11 residues. Here the CDR3 DNA reads TGCAGCGTGCTGGGGGGAGATACGCAGTATTTT. Amino acid sequence: CSVLGGDTQYF.

The genes are TRBV6-6 and TRBJ2-1; D is undetermined. In germline, CDR1 is MNHNY, CDR2 SVGAGI (reference sequence). Trimming took off 5 bases at V and 4 bases at J, with 9 bases between the two ends. This CDR3 has 13 amino acids. CDR3 nucleotide sequence: TGTGCCAGCAGTGCGGCCTATTACAATGAGCAGTTCTTC. Encoded protein: CASSAAYYNEQFF.

This clone showed up just a few times. The V call is TRBV5-1, the J call TRBJ2-5; D ambiguous. Germline V gene sequence: CDR1 SGHRS, CDR2 YFSETQ. Trimming took off 1 base at V and 1 base at J, with 8 bases between the two ends. CDR3 length: 14 residues. In nucleotides, the CDR3 is TGCGCCAGCAGCTTGTCGTGGGGCCAAGAGACCCAGTACTTC. It is translated as CASSLSWGQETQYF.

The rearrangement joins TRBV18 to TRBJ1-1, with unresolved D. Germline-derived CDR1 and CDR2 are KGHSH and LQKENI. V gave up 0 bases and J gave up 9 bases, with 14 bases separating them. The CDR3 extends over 14 amino acids. For the CDR3, the DNA is TGTGCCAGCTCACCACCAACCGTGAGGGAACAAGCTTTCTTT. Translating it yields CASSPPTVREQAFF.